The next 8 T cell receptor beta chains were all read from a single sample in a study of memory CD4+ T cells and cytomegalovirus serostatus. Single viable CD3+CD4+CD8-CD45RO+ cells were sorted as the memory CD4+ T cells. Sequenced by immunoSEQ multiplex PCR; TCRdb stores in-frame clones only, minus some. The table records around 45,000 clones, approximately 82% of them present only once. Sequencing input: memory CD4+ T cells from blood. The receptors were gathered from an adult in good health and CMV-seronegative.

V gene TRBV7-2 combines with J gene TRBJ2-6; unclear D gene. CDR3 size: 14 residues. With 3 bases removed from V and 3 bases from J, the gap between germline ends came to 6 bases. CDR1 SGHTA and CDR2 FQGNSA come from the germline V gene. As DNA, the CDR3 is TGTGCCAGCAGCTTTGACGGTGGGGCCAACGTCCTGACTTTC. Protein sequence: CASSFDGGANVLTF.

This clone was picked up one time. The DNA for the CDR3 is TGCGCCAGCAGCCAAGCCCGCCGGGACAGGGACGGCTACACCTTC. It yields the protein CASSQARRDRDGYTF. The V gene is TRBV4-1, the J gene TRBJ1-2; TRBD1 matches 9 bases. V dropped 1 base and J dropped 8; count of bases not matched to a gene: 8. Germline assignment: CDR1 MGHRA and CDR2 YSYEKL. The CDR3 sequence is 15 residues long.

The chain recombines TRBV6-5 with TRBJ2-7; 9 bases fit TRBD1. CDR3 length: 15 residues. The ends lost 0 bases at V and 1 base at J; junction bases unmatched: 1. CDR1 is MNHEY, CDR2 SVGAGI, per germline. The CDR3 loop reads CASSYSGTGSYEQYF. In DNA, the CDR3 is TGTGCCAGCAGTTACTCCGGGACAGGGTCCTACGAGCAGTACTTC.

The genes are TRBV5-1 and TRBJ2-7; 7 positions agree with TRBD1. CDR3 size: 17 residues. J gave up 1 base and V 5 bases, and 15 bases lay outside the gene matches. Germline CDR1 reads SGHRS; CDR2 reads YFSETQ. CDR3 sequence (DNA): TGCGCCAGCAGTTTGCCAGGGGGACGTCGGGAATCCTACGAGCAGTACTTC. Translating gives CASSLPGGRRESYEQYF.

The CDR3 is CASSRDGITGYTF. The CDR3 DNA follows: TGTGCCAGCAGCAGGGACGGAATTACAGGCTACACCTTC. The V call is TRBV28, the J call TRBJ1-2; possible D gene TRBD1, 5 bases. Trimming took 6 bases from V and 8 from J, leaving 16 bases between them. The length of the CDR3 is 13 residues. The germline gives CDR1 MDHEN, CDR2 SYDVKM.

V usage is TRBV29-1 and J usage is TRBJ1-2; D gene ambiguous. CDR3 size: 11 residues. Germline loops: CDR1 SQVTM, CDR2 ANQGSEA. Trimming pared 7 bases from V and 5 bases from J, leaving 11 bases between. CDR3 region: CSALSAYGYTF. DNA of the CDR3: TGCAGCGCCCTATCCGCTTATGGCTACACCTTC.

CDR3 protein: CASSLGVGTSGQFF. In nucleotides, the CDR3 is TGTGCCAGCAGCTTGGGGGTCGGCACGTCGGGGCAGTTCTTC. This chain joins TRBV5-6 and TRBJ2-1; D remains unclear. Trimming shortened V by 0 bases and J by 12 bases, and 16 bases separated the two germline ends. From germline, CDR1 is SGHDT and CDR2 YYEEEE. The CDR3 is made up of 14 amino acids. Combining the CDR3 with reference TRBV5-6 and TRBJ2-1 gives the whole variable domain DAGVTQSPTHLIKTRGQQVTLRCSPKSGHDTVSWYQQALGQGPQFIFQYYEEEERQRGNFPDRFSGHQFPNYSSELNVNALLLGDSALYLCASSLGVGTSGQFFGPGTRLTVL.

This clone was recorded only once. The chain joins TRBV5-1 to TRBJ2-5; TRBD2 aligns across 11 bases. This CDR3 comprises 14 residues. The germline gives CDR1 SGHRS, CDR2 YFSETQ. After removal of 4 bases from V and 4 bases from J, the junction contained 3 bases not matched to a gene. CDR3 loop: CASSVTSGVETQYF. The CDR3 bases are TGCGCCAGCAGCGTGACTAGCGGGGTAGAGACCCAGTACTTC.